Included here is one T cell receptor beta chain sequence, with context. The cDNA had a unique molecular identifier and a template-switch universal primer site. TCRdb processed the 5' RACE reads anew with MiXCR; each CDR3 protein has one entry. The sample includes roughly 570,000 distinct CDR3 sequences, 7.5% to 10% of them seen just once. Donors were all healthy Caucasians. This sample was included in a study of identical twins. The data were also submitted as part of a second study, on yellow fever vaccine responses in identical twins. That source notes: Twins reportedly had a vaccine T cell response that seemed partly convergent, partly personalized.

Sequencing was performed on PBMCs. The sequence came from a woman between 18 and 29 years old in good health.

The CDR3, as DNA: TGTGCCAGCAGCCCAGAGGGCCGTCCCATGAACACTGAAGCTTTCTTT. It specifies CASSPEGRPMNTEAFF. This chain uses TRBV13 with TRBJ1-1; D gene unclear. This CDR3 spans 16 amino acids. The ends were cut back, 5 bases at V and 0 bases at J, with 16 bases in the middle. Germline assignment: CDR1 PRHDT and CDR2 FYEKMQ (reference sequence).